Below are 9 T cell receptor beta chains sequenced from a single sample in a study of OX40 agonist ivuxolimab in advanced cancers. Sequencing used immunoSEQ multiplex PCR; TCRdb keeps in-frame clones, though not all of them. Counted here are some 30,000 clones, roughly 79% occurring once; the ten biggest clones make up about a fifth. The sample here was CD4+ or CD8+ T cells sorted from blood, taken in a trial of the OX40 agonist ivuxolimab. The origin of the receptors is an adult with an advanced solid tumor such as melanoma, head and neck, liver or kidney cancer.

This clone was seen a few times. This chain uses TRBV5-1 with TRBJ2-7, with 12 positions matching TRBD1. Germline V gene sequence: CDR1 SGHRS, CDR2 YFSETQ. The ends lost 2 bases at V and 6 bases at J; junction bases unmatched: 3. The CDR3 spans 14 residues. The CDR3 here is CASSFGTGGREQYF. CDR3 bases: TGCGCCAGCAGCTTCGGGACAGGGGGCCGCGAGCAGTACTTC.

The chain links TRBV7-3 to TRBJ2-6; the D is unclear. Trimming cost V 1 base and J 2 bases, with 6 bases left between them. CDR3 length: 15 residues. Germline V CDR1 and CDR2: SGHTA, FQGTGA. The CDR3 loop is CASSLMATGANVLTF. The CDR3, as DNA: TGTGCCAGCAGCTTAATGGCGACTGGGGCCAACGTCCTGACTTTC.

The DNA of the CDR3 is TGCGCCAGCAGCTTGGAACCCAATGGGTACACCGGGGAGCTGTTTTTT. This translates into CASSLEPNGYTGELFF. The chain couples TRBV5-1 to TRBJ2-2; no reliable D call. V was trimmed by 0 bases and J by 3 bases, leaving 12 bases between them. Germline CDR1 and CDR2: SGHRS and YFSETQ. The CDR3 is made up of 16 amino acids.

V is TRBV7-2 and J is TRBJ2-1, with 13 bases matching TRBD2. The CDR3 has 18 residues. The V gene end was trimmed by 0 bases and the J gene end by 2 bases; junction bases not matched to a gene: 4. In germline, CDR1 is SGHTA, CDR2 FQGNSA. The CDR3 loop reads CASSLAPTSGGAYNEQFF. The CDR3 region has the DNA TGTGCCAGCAGCTTAGCCCCCACTAGCGGGGGGGCCTACAATGAGCAGTTCTTC. The entire variable domain, with the rest obtained from reference TRBV7-2 and TRBJ2-1, is as follows: GAGVSQSPSNKVTEKGKDVELRCDPISGHTALYWYRQSLGQGLEFLIYFQGNSAPDKSGLPSDRFSAERTGGSVSTLTIQRTQQEDSAVYLCASSLAPTSGGAYNEQFFGPGTRLTVL.

The chain links TRBV28 to TRBJ1-2; 11 nucleotides agree with TRBD1. The germline gives CDR1 MDHEN, CDR2 SYDVKM. This CDR3 has 15 amino acids. V lost 6 bases to trimming and J lost 2 bases; unmatched junction nucleotides: 5. The CDR3 loop is CASSHGQGANYGYTF. CDR3 coding DNA: TGTGCCAGCAGCCACGGACAGGGGGCAAACTATGGCTACACCTTC.

This chain joins TRBV5-6 and TRBJ2-3, with D perhaps assigned TRBD1 or TRBD2 (7 bases each). CDR3 length: 15 amino acids. CDR1 and CDR2 (germline): SGHDT, YYEEEE. Trimming took 4 bases from V and 4 from J, leaving 16 bases between them. CDR3 residues: CASSADRAGADTQYF. The CDR3 nucleotides read TGTGCCAGCAGCGCAGACAGGGCGGGGGCAGATACGCAGTATTTT.

CDR3 sequence (DNA): TGTGCCAGCAGCTTTGGGGGGGCCCTTTGGGGGACTGAAGCTTTCTTT. Translating gives CASSFGGALWGTEAFF. The gene calls are TRBV5-4 and TRBJ1-1, with D possibly being TRBD1 (6 bases). Germline CDR1 and CDR2: SGHNT and YYREEE (reference sequence). V lost 2 bases and J 5 bases, leaving 19 bases between the germline ends. This CDR3 spans 16 amino acids.

The CDR3 spells CASSENPYLAAFF. The CDR3 DNA sequence: TGTGCCAGCAGTGAAAACCCATACCTAGCCGCTTTCTTT. The chain employs TRBV2 and TRBJ1-1; D ambiguous. The V gene's germline CDR1 is SNHLY and CDR2 FYNNEI. This CDR3 has 13 amino acids. Trimming cost V 2 bases and J 11 bases, with 15 bases left between them.

This chain links TRBV28 with TRBJ2-7; tentatively, D is TRBD1 (6 bases). The CDR3 runs 14 residues. Germline CDR1 reads MDHEN; CDR2 reads SYDVKM. The V gene lost 6 bases and the J gene lost 6 bases, with 18 bases spanning the gap. CDR3 sequence reads: CASRIQGPWSEQYF. CDR3 nucleotides: TGTGCCAGCAGGATTCAGGGGCCGTGGAGCGAGCAGTACTTC.